Listed below are T cell receptor beta chains from one sample, sequenced in a study of T cells in Graves' hyperthyroidism and ophthalmopathy. MiXCR was run by TCRdb on the multiplex PCR reads, yielding one entry per CDR3 protein. The sample yields around 600,000 distinct CDR3 sequences, about 14% seen once. The sequenced sample was blood. The source of these receptors is a woman between 45 and 60 years old with Graves' ophthalmopathy. Each CDR3 is given with its conserved first and last residue. D genes are given only for firm matches. Some rows have no size entry. The others give once, few or many, or a class for an expanded clone.

D gene | clone size | J gene | V gene | CDR3 protein | CDR3 DNA
- | few | TRBJ1-4 | TRBV2 | CASSYGQRVATNEKLFF | TGTGCCAGCAGTTACGGACAGAGGGTAGCGACTAATGAAAAACTGTTTTTT
TRBD2 | few | TRBJ2-7 | TRBV29-1 | CSAAGGSYEQYF | TGCAGCGCGGCGGGAGGCTCCTACGAGCAGTACTTC
- | - | TRBJ2-5 | TRBV30 | CAWSVRAAETQYF | TGTGCCTGGAGTGTACGAGCGGCAGAGACCCAGTACTTC
- | - | TRBJ2-3 | TRBV6-2/TRBV6-3 | CVARGNTDTQYF | TGTGTCGCGCGCGGGAACACAGATACGCAGTATTTT
- | few | TRBJ2-2 | TRBV5-1 | CASRLGSKNTGELFF | TGCGCCAGCAGACTCGGGAGTAAGAACACCGGGGAGCTGTTTTTT
- | many | TRBJ2-1 | TRBV7-3 | CASSLSGVTYNEQFF | TGTGCCAGCAGCTTATCGGGAGTCACCTACAATGAGCAGTTCTTC
TRBD2 | many | TRBJ2-1 | TRBV27 | CASSFLTSGRSEQFF | TGTGCCAGCAGTTTTTTGACTAGCGGGAGAAGTGAGCAGTTCTTC
TRBD2 | many | TRBJ2-1 | TRBV5-4 | CASSLPSGRANEQFF | TGTGCCAGCAGCTTGCCTAGCGGGAGGGCCAATGAGCAGTTCTTC
TRBD2 | many | TRBJ2-3 | TRBV29-1 | CSVEDEREGRPDTQYF | TGCAGCGTTGAAGATGAGCGGGAGGGCCGTCCAGATACGCAGTATTTT
- | many | TRBJ1-2 | TRBV11-2 | CASSETQGGYTF | TGTGCCAGCAGCGAAACTCAGGGTGGCTACACCTTC
TRBD1 | many | TRBJ1-1 | TRBV9 | CASSVKTGGVTEAFF | TGTGCCAGCAGCGTCAAGACAGGGGGCGTCACTGAAGCTTTCTTT
- | few | TRBJ2-1 | TRBV9 | CASSVAPGGRSYNEQFF | TGTGCCAGCAGCGTAGCACCTGGGGGGAGGTCCTACAATGAGCAGTTCTTC
TRBD2 | many | TRBJ2-7 | TRBV20-1 | CSARDLSGGFYEQYF | TGCAGTGCTAGAGATCTCAGCGGGGGTTTTTACGAGCAGTACTTC
TRBD2 | few | TRBJ2-2 | TRBV7-2 | CASSRPLSSGRKNTGELFF | TGTGCCAGCAGCCGGCCTCTGAGTAGCGGGAGGAAGAACACCGGGGAGCTGTTTTTT
- | few | TRBJ2-7 | TRBV4-1 | CASSQDFRGTYEQYF | TGCGCCAGCAGCCAAGATTTTAGGGGTACCTACGAGCAGTACTTC
TRBD2 | many | TRBJ2-7 | TRBV10-3 | CAIRRLAGASYEQYF | TGTGCCATCAGAAGGTTAGCGGGAGCGTCCTACGAGCAGTACTTC
- | many | TRBJ2-7 | TRBV6-1 | CASILTAPGAGVVHEQYF | TGTGCCAGCATTCTCACCGCCCCAGGGGCAGGGGTTGTCCACGAGCAGTACTTC
- | few | TRBJ1-1 | TRBV6-1 | CASSDRSGTTTEAFF | TGTGCCAGCAGTGACCGGTCAGGGACGACCACTGAAGCTTTCTTT
TRBD1 | many | TRBJ2-1 | TRBV7-9 | CASSLDNRGSNYNEQFF | TGTGCCAGCAGCTTAGATAACAGGGGATCAAACTACAATGAGCAGTTCTTC
- | many | TRBJ1-5 | TRBV28 | CASSLSPRGHSNQPQHF | TGTGCCAGCAGTTTATCCCCAAGGGGTCACAGCAATCAGCCCCAGCATTTT
TRBD2 | - | TRBJ2-1 | TRBV7-9 | CASSLSGTTPYNEQFF | TGTGCCAGCAGCTTAAGTGGGACTACACCCTACAATGAGCAGTTCTTC
- | many | TRBJ1-2 | TRBV29-1 | CSVEDGPRGINYGYTF | TGCAGCGTTGAAGATGGGCCGAGGGGGATCAACTATGGCTACACCTTC
TRBD2 | few | TRBJ2-1 | TRBV7-2 | CASSQDSGSIYNEQFF | TGTGCCAGCAGCCAGGATAGCGGGAGTATCTACAATGAGCAGTTCTTC
TRBD2 | - | TRBJ2-2 | TRBV11-3 | CASSLYPGLAGDRDTGELFF | TGTGCCAGCAGCTTATACCCGGGACTAGCGGGAGACAGAGACACCGGGGAGCTGTTTTTT
TRBD1 | many | TRBJ1-1 | TRBV12-3/TRBV12-4 | CASSGTALNTEAFF | TGTGCCAGCAGTGGGACAGCTCTGAACACTGAAGCTTTCTTT